The 9 T cell receptor beta chains listed next were all sequenced from one sample in a study of blood T cell repertoires in COVID-19. Sequencing used immunoSEQ multiplex PCR; TCRdb keeps in-frame clones, though not all of them. The repertoire has tens of thousands of clones, 86% of them found once; the top ten carry under 30%. Sequences were obtained from peripheral blood. These receptors all come from a human donor in a cohort sampled during active COVID-19.

The chain links TRBV10-2 to TRBJ2-7; possible D gene TRBD2, 6 bases. From germline, CDR1 is WSHSY and CDR2 SAAADI. The V end was cut by 9 bases, the J end by 0 bases, with 15 bases between. The CDR3 consists of 14 residues. The CDR3 is CASSPDGSSYEQYF. The CDR3 DNA reads TGCGCCAGTAGTCCGGACGGGAGCTCCTACGAGCAGTACTTC.

This chain joins TRBV11-2 and TRBJ2-7, with D perhaps TRBD1 (6 bases). V lost 3 bases and J 2 bases, leaving 14 bases between the germline ends. The CDR3 totals 15 residues. The germline V gene has CDR1 SGHAT and CDR2 FQNNGV. This chain's CDR3 is CASSLLGRGPYEQYF. The CDR3 bases are TGTGCCAGCAGCTTGCTGGGCAGGGGCCCCTACGAGCAGTACTTC.

The chain joins TRBV6-2 or TRBV6-3 to TRBJ2-1; maybe TRBD2 (6 bases). The CDR3 consists of 14 residues. V shed 2 bases and J shed 6 bases, with 11 bases lying between them. Germline V gene lookup returns CDR1 MNHEY and CDR2 SVGEGT. The CDR3 sequence is CASSYGLATNEQFF. CDR3 DNA sequence: TGTGCCAGCAGTTACGGGCTAGCGACCAATGAGCAGTTCTTC.

The chain has TRBV5-6 and TRBJ2-7, with no clear D. Trimming pared 7 bases from V and 2 bases from J, leaving 16 bases between. CDR1 SGHDT and CDR2 YYEEEE come from the germline V gene. The CDR3 covers 14 residues. The CDR3 DNA reads as TGTGCCAGCTATCGAGGTCAGCACCCCTACGAGCAGTACTTC. This encodes CASYRGQHPYEQYF.

The rearrangement uses TRBV19 and TRBJ2-5, with 11 bases identical to TRBD2. Unmatched junction bases numbered 5, after V lost 3 bases and J lost 2 bases. The germline V gene has CDR1 LNHDA and CDR2 SQIVND (reference sequence). This CDR3 contains 16 residues. The CDR3 sequence: CASSMLRLAGQETQYF. The CDR3 DNA sequence: TGTGCCAGTAGTATGCTTCGACTAGCGGGGCAAGAGACCCAGTACTTC.

The CDR3 DNA reads TGTGCCAGCAGCCCTAGCCCGGGCACTAATGAAAAACTGTTTTTT. Its translation: CASSPSPGTNEKLFF. The gene calls are TRBV7-8 and TRBJ1-4; D not certain. There are 15 residues in the CDR3. Germline values: CDR1 SGHVS, CDR2 FQNEAQ. Deletions cut 5 bases from V and 2 bases from J, with 12 bases between. The full variable domain, completed using reference TRBV7-8 and TRBJ1-4, is GAGVSQSPRYKVAKRGQDVALRCDPISGHVSLFWYQQALGQGPEFLTYFQNEAQLDKSGLPSDRFFAERPEGSVSTLKIQRTQQEDSAVYLCASSPSPGTNEKLFFGSGTQLSVL.

The CDR3 sequence: CALGTSGTSTDTQYF. DNA of the CDR3: TGTGCCCTCGGGACTAGCGGGACCAGCACAGATACGCAGTATTTT. V and J are TRBV10-3 and TRBJ2-3; 13 bases are a match to TRBD2. The CDR3 length is 15 residues. V was pared by 11 bases and J by 0 bases, with 5 bases of the junction left unmatched. CDR1 ENHRY and CDR2 SYGVKD come from the germline V gene.

V gene TRBV20-1 combines with J gene TRBJ2-7; no clear D. The CDR3 spans 11 residues. Per the germline V gene, CDR1 is DFQATT and CDR2 is SNEGSKA (reference sequence). V lost 2 bases and J lost 9, with 11 bases in between. In DNA, the CDR3 is TGCAGTGCTAGAATACGCGATATGCAGTACTTC. Its translation: CSARIRDMQYF.

The CDR3 protein is CASSLQETQYF. The CDR3 DNA is TGTGCCAGCAGCTTACAGGAGACCCAGTACTTC. This rearrangement joins TRBV7-2 to TRBJ2-5; D call uncertain. This CDR3 is 11 amino acids long. V dropped 2 bases and J dropped 5 bases, with 3 bases sitting between them. Germline V gene sequence: CDR1 SGHTA, CDR2 FQGNSA.